This TCR beta chain was found in a study of cytomegalovirus exposure and HLA in healthy donors. In the case of this clone: Its antigen remains unidentified.

Amplification used 60 Vbeta primers and 13 Jbeta primers. Some clones are missing from TCRdb's copy, which holds only in-frame ones; the method was immunoSEQ multiplex PCR. The sample has roughly 76,000 clones, around 79% seen once. The CDR3 has 16 residues. The germline V gene has CDR1 SGHDT and CDR2 YYEEEE. The study, taken as a whole, reports: Analyses of presence and absence presupposed an approximately uniform sequencing depth across donors. CMV serostatus was the only immune exposure information that was available. For most TCR beta V segments, an earlier analysis put the productive rate at about 87% or about 30% of the time.

Sample: PBMCs. The V and J genes are TRBV5-6 and TRBJ2-5; a weak D match, TRBD1 (5 bases). TRBJ2-7 explains the end of the DNA better; the J call may be wrong. The source is a man under 40 in good health and CMV-seronegative. As DNA, the CDR3 is TGTGCCAGCAGCTTGGCCGTCAGGGTATTCACCTACGAGCAGTACTTC. Translation: CASSLAVRVFTYEQYF.